The clone carrying this T cell receptor (beta chain) has just a few counts. Losses at the gene ends were 5 bases for V and 8 bases for J; bases not matched to a gene: 3. Germline loops: CDR1 MNHEY, CDR2 SMNVEV (reference sequence). This CDR3 comprises 15 residues. These data originate in a study of blood T cell repertoires in COVID-19. Study-level background: PBMCs, B-cell-depleted T cells, or T cells provided the cDNA or gDNA that made up the material.

Generated by immunoSEQ multiplex PCR, the TCRdb table keeps only in-frame clones and is missing some. The sample lists some 90,000 clones, approximately 86% occurring once. Sequences were obtained from peripheral blood. V usage is TRBV27 and J usage is TRBJ2-1; TRBD2 matches 16 bases. This TCR came from a man older than 75 with active or convalescent COVID-19. The CDR3 spells CASSIGTSGRDEQFF. CDR3 in DNA: TGTGCCAGCAGTATCGGGACTAGCGGGAGGGATGAGCAGTTCTTC.